These T cell receptor beta chains were read from a single sample in a study of T cells after yellow fever vaccination. TCRdb independently ran MiXCR on the 5' RACE reads; one entry per CDR3 protein. Of about 180,000 distinct CDR3 sequences in the sample, approximately 6.2% were seen once. This material consisted of CD4+ T cells sorted from PBMCs, taken on the day of the first yellow fever vaccination. The receptors derive from a man aged 18 to 29 who received the YFV17D yellow fever vaccine. Both conserved end residues are part of each CDR3. D genes are given only for firm matches.

J: TRBJ1-2
V: TRBV6-2/TRBV6-3
D: NA
CDR3: CACTGPDTNYGYTF

J: TRBJ2-1
V: TRBV29-1
D: NA
CDR3: CSVGAHNEQFF

J: TRBJ2-3
V: TRBV2
D: NA
CDR3: CASNEPTDTQYF

J: TRBJ2-1
V: TRBV7-3
D: NA
CDR3: CASSLLGTPEFF

J: TRBJ2-1
V: TRBV27
D: NA
CDR3: CASSYSGGRNEQFF

J: TRBJ2-3
V: TRBV5-1
D: TRBD1
CDR3: CASSLVQGADTQYF

J: TRBJ2-5
V: TRBV5-8
D: NA
CDR3: CASSLHGGQETQYF

J: TRBJ2-1
V: TRBV7-9
D: NA
CDR3: CASSFSPSSGGYNEQFF

J: TRBJ2-5
V: TRBV10-2
D: TRBD2
CDR3: CASNVAGGLTQYF

J: TRBJ2-1
V: TRBV4-1
D: NA
CDR3: CASSQGRAGSVVEQFF

J: TRBJ2-7
V: TRBV7-2
D: NA
CDR3: CASSSDRRYEQYF

J: TRBJ1-2
V: TRBV5-1
D: NA
CDR3: CASSVNRDGYTF

J: TRBJ2-3
V: TRBV12-3/TRBV12-4
D: TRBD2
CDR3: CASRVAGGPDTQYF

J: TRBJ1-6
V: TRBV24-1
D: NA
CDR3: CATSDSGTANSPLHF

J: TRBJ1-5
V: TRBV18
D: TRBD1
CDR3: CASSNLAGGGVNQPQHF

J: TRBJ2-5
V: TRBV5-1
D: TRBD2
CDR3: CASSLVPSGGTSQETQYF

J: TRBJ2-5
V: TRBV9
D: NA
CDR3: CASSVSQKETQYF

J: TRBJ1-1
V: TRBV5-4
D: NA
CDR3: CASSLAGGGFPTEAFF

J: TRBJ1-2
V: TRBV5-1
D: NA
CDR3: CASSTGQIYGYTF

J: TRBJ2-1
V: TRBV5-1
D: TRBD2
CDR3: CASSRNSLAGGFSSYNEQFF

J: TRBJ1-2
V: TRBV2
D: NA
CDR3: CASSENNYGYTF

J: TRBJ2-3
V: TRBV11-2
D: NA
CDR3: CASSSMDTQYF

J: TRBJ2-5
V: TRBV3-1
D: TRBD2
CDR3: CASSQDARFAGEETQYF

J: TRBJ1-3
V: TRBV6-6
D: NA
CDR3: CASSLTGGNTIYF

J: TRBJ2-5
V: TRBV5-4
D: TRBD1
CDR3: CASSLYRGSGETQYF

J: TRBJ1-1
V: TRBV5-4
D: TRBD1
CDR3: CASRGTGENTEAFF

J: TRBJ2-2
V: TRBV20-1
D: NA
CDR3: CSARDRINTGELFF

J: TRBJ1-1
V: TRBV20-1
D: NA
CDR3: CSARVAGMNTEAFF

J: TRBJ1-2
V: TRBV2
D: NA
CDR3: CASSEREKDYTF

J: TRBJ1-3
V: TRBV5-5
D: TRBD1
CDR3: CASSLYGTVNTIYF

J: TRBJ2-5
V: TRBV6-1
D: TRBD1
CDR3: CASSDRDSHQETQYF

J: TRBJ1-6
V: TRBV4-3
D: NA
CDR3: CASSQDRLPEYNSPLHF

J: TRBJ2-3
V: TRBV6-5
D: TRBD1
CDR3: CASSATGTAGYTQYF

J: TRBJ2-1
V: TRBV20-1
D: NA
CDR3: CSAPDGVGEQFF

J: TRBJ1-6
V: TRBV18
D: TRBD1
CDR3: CASSPGQGAMSPLHF

J: TRBJ2-4
V: TRBV9
D: TRBD1
CDR3: CASSVGDRGNIQYF

J: TRBJ2-7
V: TRBV20-1
D: NA
CDR3: CSARFPSGHYEQYF

J: TRBJ2-5
V: TRBV5-1
D: TRBD2
CDR3: CASSGPAGQETQYF

J: TRBJ2-1
V: TRBV20-1
D: TRBD2
CDR3: CSARVASGNNEQFF

J: TRBJ2-5
V: TRBV7-2
D: TRBD1
CDR3: CASSLVGQGETQYF

J: TRBJ1-6
V: TRBV7-9
D: TRBD1
CDR3: CASSLSTGYNSPLHF

J: TRBJ1-1
V: TRBV29-1
D: NA
CDR3: CSVASQGNTEAFF

J: TRBJ2-3
V: TRBV7-9
D: NA
CDR3: CAGRSDRDTQYF

J: TRBJ2-5
V: TRBV18
D: NA
CDR3: CASSPGTRETQYF

J: TRBJ2-3
V: TRBV7-2
D: TRBD2
CDR3: CASSLRTSGTDTQYF

J: TRBJ1-6
V: TRBV20-1
D: NA
CDR3: CSAGIGGIYNSPLHF

J: TRBJ1-6
V: TRBV19
D: TRBD1
CDR3: CASSQTGVNSPLHF

J: TRBJ2-3
V: TRBV7-9
D: NA
CDR3: CASSPGFPTDTQYF

J: TRBJ2-2
V: TRBV5-6
D: NA
CDR3: CASSLDRRELFF

J: TRBJ2-6
V: TRBV10-3
D: NA
CDR3: CAISEPRAGFVLTF